This T cell receptor (beta chain) was sequenced during a study of blood T cells in healthy people across ages. Study details: Using template switching, researchers captured about one barcoded beta molecule for each two T cells.

Using a J-beta primer mix together with a sample-barcoded 5' primer, a second PCR was run for about 6 to 12 cycles. TCRdb fed the 5' RACE reads into MiXCR, producing one record per CDR3 protein. Among 1.5 million to 2 million distinct CDR3 sequences listed, roughly 27% were seen once. Concerning this clonotype: Its antigen is not identified.

Trimming at V came to 3 bases and at J to 0 bases, leaving 6 bases not matched to a gene. CDR3 length: 15 amino acids. Germline V gene lookup returns CDR1 DFQATT and CDR2 SNEGSKA (reference sequence). Study findings and constraints: Both higher diversity and more naive CD4+ cells marked long-lived donors when set against aged donors. Naive and antigen-experienced cells could not be conclusively compared, given unsorted PBMCs.

This sequence originates from a woman younger than 45 in good health. The specimen sequenced was blood. The chain carries TRBV20-1 and TRBJ2-7; 9 bases match TRBD1. Here the CDR3 DNA reads TGCAGTGCTAGTAATCCGGGACAGGGCTCCTACGAGCAGTACTTC. It is translated as CSASNPGQGSYEQYF.